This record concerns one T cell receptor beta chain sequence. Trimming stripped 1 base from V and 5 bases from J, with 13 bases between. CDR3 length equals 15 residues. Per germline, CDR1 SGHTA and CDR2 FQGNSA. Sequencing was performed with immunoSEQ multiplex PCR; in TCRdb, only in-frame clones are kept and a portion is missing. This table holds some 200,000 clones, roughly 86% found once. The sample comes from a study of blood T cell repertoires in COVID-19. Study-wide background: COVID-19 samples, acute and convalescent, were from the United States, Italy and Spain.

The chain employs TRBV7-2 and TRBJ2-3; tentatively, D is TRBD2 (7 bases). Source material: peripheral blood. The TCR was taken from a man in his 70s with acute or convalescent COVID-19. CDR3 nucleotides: TGTGCCAGCAGCTTAGGGGGGGGCCTTAAAGATACGCAGTATTTT. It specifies CASSLGGGLKDTQYF.